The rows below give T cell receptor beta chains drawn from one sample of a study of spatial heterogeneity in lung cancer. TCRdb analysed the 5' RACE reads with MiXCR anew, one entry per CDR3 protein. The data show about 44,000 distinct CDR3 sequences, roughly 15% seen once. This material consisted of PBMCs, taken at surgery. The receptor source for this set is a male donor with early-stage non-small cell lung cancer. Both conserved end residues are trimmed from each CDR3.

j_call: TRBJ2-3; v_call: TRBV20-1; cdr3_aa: SANPVRGGRTTDTQY
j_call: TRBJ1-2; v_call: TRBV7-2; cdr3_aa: ASSLAGNRLDYGYT
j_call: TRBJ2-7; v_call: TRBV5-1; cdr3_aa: ASSSSRGSNEQY
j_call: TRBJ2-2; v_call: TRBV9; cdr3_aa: ASSRHTGELF
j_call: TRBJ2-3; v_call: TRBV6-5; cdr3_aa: ASSPVVADTQY
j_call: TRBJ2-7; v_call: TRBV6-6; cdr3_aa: ASSTLNGPYEQY
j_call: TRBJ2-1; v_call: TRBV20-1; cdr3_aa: SARYPGLAGYTYNEQF
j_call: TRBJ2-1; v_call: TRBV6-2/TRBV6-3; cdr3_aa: ASSYGTLAGIRNEQF
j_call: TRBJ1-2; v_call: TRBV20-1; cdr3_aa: SARDWGVGYT
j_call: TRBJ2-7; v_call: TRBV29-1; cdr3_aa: SASFSYEQY
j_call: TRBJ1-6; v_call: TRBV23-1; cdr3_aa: ASFTGTYNSPLH
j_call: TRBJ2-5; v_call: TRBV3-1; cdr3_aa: ASSPSGNQETQY
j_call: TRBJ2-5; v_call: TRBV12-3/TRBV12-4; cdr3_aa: ASSLAGQQETQH
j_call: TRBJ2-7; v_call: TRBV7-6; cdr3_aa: ASSFGEVDEQY
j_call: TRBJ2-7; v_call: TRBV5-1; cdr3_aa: ASSLAPSGSYEQY
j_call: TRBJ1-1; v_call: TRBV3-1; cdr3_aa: ASSQDGVTEAF
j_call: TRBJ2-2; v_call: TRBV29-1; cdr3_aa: SVDGQRGPTGELF
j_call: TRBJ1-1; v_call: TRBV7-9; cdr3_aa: ASSPGLGAF
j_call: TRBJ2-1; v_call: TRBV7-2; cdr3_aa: ASRMSLAGGYDEQF
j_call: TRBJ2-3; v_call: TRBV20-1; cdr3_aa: SAPRQSSTDTQY
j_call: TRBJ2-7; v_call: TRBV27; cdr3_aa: ASSSASYEQY
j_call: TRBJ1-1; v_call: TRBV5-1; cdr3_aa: ASSWGQGSNEAF
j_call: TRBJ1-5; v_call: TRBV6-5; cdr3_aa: ASSPYEGPNQPQH
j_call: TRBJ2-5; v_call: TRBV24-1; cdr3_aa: ATSDPAKDRGRRETQY
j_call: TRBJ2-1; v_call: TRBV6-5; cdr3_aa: ASSYDPDQNEQF
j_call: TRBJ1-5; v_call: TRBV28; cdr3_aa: ASSRTGSGQPQH
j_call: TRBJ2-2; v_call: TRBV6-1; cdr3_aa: ASGSIGRGTGELF
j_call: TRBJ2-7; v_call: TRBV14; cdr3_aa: ASSQGHIEQY
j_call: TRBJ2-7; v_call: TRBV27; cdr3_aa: ASSFLDTGGAGYEQY
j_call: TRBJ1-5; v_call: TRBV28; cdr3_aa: ASSLVAGQGNQPQH
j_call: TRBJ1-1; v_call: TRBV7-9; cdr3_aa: ASSHQGEGTEAF
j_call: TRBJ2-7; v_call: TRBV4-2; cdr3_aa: ASSQDGRALTREQY
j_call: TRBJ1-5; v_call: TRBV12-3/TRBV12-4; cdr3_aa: ASSFPEGPGQPQH
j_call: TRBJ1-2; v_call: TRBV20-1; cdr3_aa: SANIRGNYGYT
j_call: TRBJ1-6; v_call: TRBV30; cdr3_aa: AWSVNRPPNSPLH
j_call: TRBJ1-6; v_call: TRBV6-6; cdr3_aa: ASSYRDSPLH
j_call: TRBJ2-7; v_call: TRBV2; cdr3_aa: ASSEADWIGEQY
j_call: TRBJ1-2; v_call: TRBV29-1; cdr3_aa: SARTGQDYGYT
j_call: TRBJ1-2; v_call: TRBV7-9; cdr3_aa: ASSFQGSHYGYT
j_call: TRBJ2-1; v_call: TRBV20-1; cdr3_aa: SASLFGGVSSYNEQF
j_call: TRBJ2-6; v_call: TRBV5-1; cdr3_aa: ASSLAPGTSGANVLT
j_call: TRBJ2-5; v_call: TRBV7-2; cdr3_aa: ASSNWGGQGLSQY
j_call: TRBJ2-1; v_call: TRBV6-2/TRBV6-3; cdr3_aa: ASSYVGQGAYEQF
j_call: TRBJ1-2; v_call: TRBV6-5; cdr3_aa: ASGGVLTYGYT
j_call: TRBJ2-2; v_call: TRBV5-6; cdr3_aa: ASSLGYGELF
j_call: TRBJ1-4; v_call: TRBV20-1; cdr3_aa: SAGVLTNEKLF
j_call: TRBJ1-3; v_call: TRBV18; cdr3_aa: ASSPGGSSGNTIY
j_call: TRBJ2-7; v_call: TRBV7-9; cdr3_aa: ASSFPGDFYEQY
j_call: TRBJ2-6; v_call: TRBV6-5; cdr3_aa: ASSYSPPTLQGANVLT
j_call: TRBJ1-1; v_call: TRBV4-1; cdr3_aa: ASSQGLGTEAF
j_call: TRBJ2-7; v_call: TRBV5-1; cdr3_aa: ASSPRQASYEQY
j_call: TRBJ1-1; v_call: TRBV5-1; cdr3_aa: ASSFGGHILNTEAF
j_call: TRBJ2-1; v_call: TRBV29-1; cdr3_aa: SVERDKNNEQF